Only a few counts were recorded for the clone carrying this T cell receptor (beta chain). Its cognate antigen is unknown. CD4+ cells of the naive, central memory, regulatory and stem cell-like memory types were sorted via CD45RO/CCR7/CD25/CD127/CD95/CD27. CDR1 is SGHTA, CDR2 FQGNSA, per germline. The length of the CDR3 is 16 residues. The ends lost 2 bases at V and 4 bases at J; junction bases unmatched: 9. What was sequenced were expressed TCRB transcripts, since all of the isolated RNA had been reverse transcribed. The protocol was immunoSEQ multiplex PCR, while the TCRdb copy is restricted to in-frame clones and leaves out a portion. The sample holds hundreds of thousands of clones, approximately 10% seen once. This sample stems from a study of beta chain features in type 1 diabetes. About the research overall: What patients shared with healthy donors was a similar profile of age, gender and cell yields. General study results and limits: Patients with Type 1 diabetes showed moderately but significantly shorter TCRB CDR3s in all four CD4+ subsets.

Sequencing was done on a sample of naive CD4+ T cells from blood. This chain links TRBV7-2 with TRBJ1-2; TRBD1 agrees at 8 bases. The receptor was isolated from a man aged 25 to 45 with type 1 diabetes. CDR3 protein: CASSLYQGAEVYGYTF. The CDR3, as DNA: TGTGCCAGCAGCTTATATCAGGGGGCGGAGGTCTATGGCTACACCTTC. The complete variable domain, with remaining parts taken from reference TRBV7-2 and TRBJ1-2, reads GAGVSQSPSNKVTEKGKDVELRCDPISGHTALYWYRQSLGQGLEFLIYFQGNSAPDKSGLPSDRFSAERTGGSVSTLTIQRTQQEDSAVYLCASSLYQGAEVYGYTFGSGTRLTVV.